What follows are 27 T cell receptor beta chains derived from one specimen sequenced in a study of PD-1 blockade in mismatch repair-deficient tumors. Sequencing used immunoSEQ multiplex PCR; TCRdb keeps in-frame clones, though not all of them. This sample has about 63,000 clones, with around 89% found just once. This sample comprised peripheral blood, obtained 52 weeks after starting pembrolizumab. These receptors all come from an adult with mismatch repair-deficient cancer.

The chain combines TRBV29-1 with TRBJ2-7; D perhaps matches TRBD1 (6 bases). Germline CDR1 SQVTM, CDR2 ANQGSEA. This CDR3 comprises 13 residues. V was cut by 4 bases and J by 3 bases, with 13 bases left in between. The CDR3 DNA is TGCAGCGTTGTTTATACAGGGTTCTACGAGCAGTACTTC. It encodes CSVVYTGFYEQYF.

The gene calls are TRBV11-3 and TRBJ2-5, with a tentative D call TRBD2 (5 bases). V was cut by 1 base and J by 2 bases, with 14 bases left in between. CDR1 and CDR2 (germline): SGHNT, YENEEA. This CDR3 contains 16 residues. CDR3 amino acids: CASSLGSGGIQETQYF. The CDR3 bases are TGTGCCAGCAGCTTAGGGTCAGGAGGAATTCAAGAGACCCAGTACTTC.

The chain is built from TRBV30 and TRBJ2-3; TRBD2 agrees at 10 bases. Germline values: CDR1 GTSNPN, CDR2 SVGIG (reference sequence). J was trimmed by 3 bases and V by 0 bases; bases with no gene match: 9. The CDR3 loop spans 17 amino acids. DNA of the CDR3: TGTGCCTGGAGTGTACTAGGAGCGGGAGGGAGGACAGATACGCAGTATTTT. It translates to CAWSVLGAGGRTDTQYF.

This chain links TRBV4-1 with TRBJ2-2, with TRBD2 matching over 9 bases. The trim removed 4 bases at V and 2 bases at J, leaving 8 bases unmatched. The CDR3 contains 17 residues. The germline V gene encodes CDR1 MGHRA and CDR2 YSYEKL. CDR3 bases: TGCGCCAGCAGCCTTGCCCGACTAGCGGATAACACCGGGGAGCTGTTTTTT. Its protein product is CASSLARLADNTGELFF.

The rearrangement uses TRBV5-1 and TRBJ2-6; D gene unclear. Germline V gene sequence: CDR1 SGHRS, CDR2 YFSETQ. V lost 4 bases, J lost 3 bases, and 11 bases lay in between. CDR3 size: 15 residues. The CDR3 loop is CASSPRGGGANVLTF. The DNA of the CDR3 is TGCGCCAGCAGCCCCAGAGGTGGTGGGGCCAACGTCCTGACTTTC.

The chain combines TRBV25-1 with TRBJ2-2, with TRBD2 identical over 8 bases. Germline V gene sequence: CDR1 MGHDK, CDR2 SYGVNS. Trimming took 3 bases from V and 9 from J; bases not matched to a gene: 3. CDR3 length: 13 residues. CDR3 sequence: CASSDLAGRELFF. In DNA, the CDR3 is TGTGCCAGCAGTGATCTAGCGGGTCGGGAGCTGTTTTTT.

This rearrangement joins TRBV10-2 to TRBJ2-2; 14 bases match TRBD2. J lost 13 bases, V lost 4 bases, and 2 bases had no gene match. Germline lookup yields CDR1 WSHSY and CDR2 SAAADI. The length of the CDR3 is 13 residues. The CDR3 spells CASSVGLAGALFF. Written as DNA, the CDR3 is TGCGCCAGCAGTGTGGGACTAGCGGGAGCGCTGTTTTTT.

This clone occurred a few times. The V gene is TRBV19, the J gene TRBJ2-7; 10 nucleotides match TRBD2. Per the germline V gene, CDR1 is LNHDA and CDR2 is SQIVND (reference sequence). The CDR3 is made up of 15 amino acids. V was pared by 5 bases and J by 2 bases, with 6 bases of the junction left unmatched. The chain's CDR3 is CASSGTSGTTYEQYF. In DNA form, the CDR3 reads TGTGCCAGTAGTGGAACTAGCGGGACAACCTACGAGCAGTACTTC.

The chain combines TRBV5-4 with TRBJ2-3, with TRBD1 as a possible D gene (7 bases). The CDR3 sequence is 17 residues long. Trimming took off 4 bases at V and 2 bases at J, with 20 bases between the two ends. The germline CDR1 and CDR2 sequences are SGHNT and YYREEE (reference sequence). The CDR3 region has the DNA TGTGCCAGCAGCGGGGGGACAGACCGGACTAACACAGATACGCAGTATTTT. Translated: CASSGGTDRTNTDTQYF.

This sequence joins TRBV7-9 and TRBJ2-7; 10 positions agree with TRBD1. The germline V gene has CDR1 SEHNR and CDR2 FQNEAQ (reference sequence). The junction had 8 bases not matched to a gene; V was cut back by 4 bases and J by 5 bases. The CDR3 extends over 15 amino acids. CDR3 nucleotide sequence: TGTGCCAGCAGCTCTCGGGACAGGGGTATCCACGAGCAGTACTTC. Amino acid sequence: CASSSRDRGIHEQYF. Full variable domain (remainder filled in from reference TRBV7-9 and TRBJ2-7): DTGVSQNPRHKITKRGQNVTFRCDPISEHNRLYWYRQTLGQGPEFLTYFQNEAQLEKSRLLSDRFSAERPKGSFSTLEIQRTEQGDSAMYLCASSSRDRGIHEQYFGPGTRLTVT.

Only a few counts were recorded for this clone. The chain recombines TRBV2 with TRBJ2-5; TRBD1 might be the D (7 bases). The CDR3 runs 14 residues. Trimming removed 6 bases from V and 5 bases from J, with 16 bases in between. The germline CDR1 and CDR2 sequences are SNHLY and FYNNEI. The CDR3: CASRVEGAWETQYF. The CDR3 nucleotides read TGTGCCAGCAGAGTGGAGGGGGCTTGGGAGACCCAGTACTTC.

This clone appeared a few times. The chain links TRBV7-2 to TRBJ2-1; D not certain. CDR3 length: 16 residues. The V and J ends lost 0 bases and 1 base respectively, with 10 bases between them. CDR1 is SGHTA and CDR2 is FQGNSA in the germline V gene. In nucleotides, the CDR3 is TGTGCCAGCAGCTTAGCCCACCCTAAGTCCTACAATGAGCAGTTCTTC. It is translated as CASSLAHPKSYNEQFF.

V gene TRBV28 combines with J gene TRBJ2-7; the match to TRBD2 covers 10 bases. V lost 3 bases and J lost 2; bases outside the gene matches: 4. This CDR3 has 15 residues. The V gene's germline CDR1 is MDHEN and CDR2 SYDVKM. The CDR3 protein is CASSFSSGSPYEQYF. DNA for the CDR3: TGTGCCAGCAGTTTTTCTAGCGGGAGTCCCTACGAGCAGTACTTC.

The V and J genes are TRBV12-2 and TRBJ2-7; TRBD2 is the table's D call and was not checked against the DNA. TRBV12-2 is reported as a pseudogene. The CDR3 extends over 17 amino acids. CDR3: CASRPPIGGSFSYEQYF. The CDR3 DNA reads as TGTGCAAGTCGCCCCCCTATCGGGGGAAGCTTCTCCTACGAGCAGTACTTC.

The chain uses TRBV4-2 and TRBJ1-2; D not certain. Germline V gene sequence: CDR1 LGHNA, CDR2 YNFKEQ. CDR3 size: 15 residues. V was clipped by 5 bases and J by 0 bases, with 13 bases between them. CDR3 residues: CASSEGRQTNYGYTF. DNA of the CDR3: TGTGCCAGCAGCGAAGGGAGACAAACTAACTATGGCTACACCTTC.

Comment on this clone: Other DNA sequences within the sample encode an identical CDR3. J is TRBJ2-7 and V is TRBV27, with D perhaps matching TRBD2 (6 bases). CDR3 size: 13 residues. CDR1 is MNHEY, CDR2 SMNVEV, per germline (reference sequence). Between the trimmed V and J ends, which lost 5 bases and 2 bases, there was a span of 10 bases. CDR3 sequence reads: CASSLGGTYEQYF. CDR3 coding DNA: TGTGCCAGCAGTCTAGGAGGGACCTACGAGCAGTACTTC.

V and J are TRBV11-3 and TRBJ2-5, with TRBD2 matching 7 bases. With 5 bases clipped from V and 5 bases from J, the junction kept 14 bases outside the gene matches. CDR3 length equals 16 residues. CDR1 is SGHNT, CDR2 YENEEA, per germline. The CDR3 loop is CASSPRSGRPLETQYF. The DNA for the CDR3 is TGTGCCAGCAGCCCTAGGTCCGGGAGGCCTTTGGAGACCCAGTACTTC.

The chain joins TRBV4-1 to TRBJ2-3, with 9 bases identical to TRBD1. V lost 0 bases to trimming and J lost 4 bases; unmatched junction nucleotides: 20. The germline V gene encodes CDR1 MGHRA and CDR2 YSYEKL. The CDR3 is 21 amino acids. The CDR3 sequence is CASSQDLFPPGQGLPADTQYF. The CDR3 DNA reads TGCGCCAGCAGCCAAGATCTCTTTCCCCCGGGACAGGGCCTCCCGGCAGATACGCAGTATTTT.

The chain couples TRBV27 to TRBJ1-4; 12 bases map to TRBD1. The germline CDR1 and CDR2 sequences are MNHEY and SMNVEV (reference sequence). The CDR3 runs to 15 residues. With V trimmed by 5 bases and J by 8 bases, 6 bases remained unmatched. The DNA of the CDR3 is TGTGCCAGCAGTCCGGGACAGGGGGCGCGCGAAAAACTGTTTTTT. Translated, it gives CASSPGQGAREKLFF. The entire variable domain, with the rest obtained from reference TRBV27 and TRBJ1-4, is as follows: EAQVTQNPRYLITVTGKKLTVTCSQNMNHEYMSWYRQDPGLGLRQIYYSMNVEVTDKGDVPEGYKVSRKEKRNFPLILESPSPNQTSLYFCASSPGQGAREKLFFGSGTQLSVL.

The rearrangement uses TRBV29-1 and TRBJ2-7; D not certain. CDR3 length: 13 amino acids. The germline V gene has CDR1 SQVTM and CDR2 ANQGSEA. With 2 bases removed from V and 0 bases from J, the gap between germline ends came to 8 bases. The CDR3 reads CSVEKDRSYEQYF. CDR3 in DNA: TGCAGCGTTGAAAAAGATCGCTCCTACGAGCAGTACTTC.

The V call is TRBV2, the J call TRBJ2-3; 10 positions match TRBD2. In germline, CDR1 is SNHLY, CDR2 FYNNEI. The CDR3 spans 20 residues. Trimming cost V 1 base and J 1 base; bases outside gene matches: 14. The CDR3 is CASSEGLGSGRKMGTDTQYF. The CDR3 DNA is TGTGCCAGCAGTGAAGGTCTCGGTAGCGGGAGGAAGATGGGCACAGATACGCAGTATTTT.

The chain is built from TRBV19 and TRBJ2-3; possibly TRBD2 for D (6 bases). The CDR3 contains 17 residues. Germline-derived CDR1 and CDR2 are LNHDA and SQIVND (reference sequence). V was pared by 5 bases and J by 2 bases, with 20 bases between. CDR3 in amino acids: CASSWVGGSGFTDTQYF. The DNA of the CDR3 is TGTGCCAGTAGTTGGGTGGGTGGTAGCGGTTTCACAGATACGCAGTATTTT.

The chain recombines TRBV6-1 with TRBJ1-5; D gene uncertain. The CDR3 sequence is 13 residues long. The germline V gene has CDR1 MNHNS and CDR2 SASEGT. V shed 5 bases and J shed 6 bases, with 11 bases lying between them. The CDR3 loop reads CASSSALGQPQHF. CDR3 nucleotide sequence: TGTGCCAGCAGTTCGGCCCTTGGTCAGCCCCAGCATTTT.

The rearrangement joins TRBV19 to TRBJ2-6; 13 nucleotides align to TRBD2. The CDR3 covers 18 residues. CDR1 and CDR2 (germline): LNHDA, SQIVND (reference sequence). V shed 5 bases, J shed 4 bases, and the junction held 8 bases outside the gene matches. This CDR3 reads CASSLRTSGSVGANVLTF. CDR3 nucleotide sequence: TGTGCCAGTAGTTTACGGACTAGCGGGAGTGTCGGGGCCAACGTCCTGACTTTC.

The CDR3 region has the DNA TGTGCCAGCAGCAAGGGAGGGGACGAGCAGTACTTC. Its translation is CASSKGGDEQYF. This sequence joins TRBV9 and TRBJ2-7, with 7 bases identical to TRBD2. Germline-derived CDR1 and CDR2 are SGDLS and YYNGEE. The CDR3 contains 12 residues. V was pared by 4 bases and J by 5 bases, with 3 bases of the junction left unmatched. Together with reference TRBV9 and TRBJ2-7, the CDR3 gives the full variable domain: DSGVTQTPKHLITATGQRVTLRCSPRSGDLSVYWYQQSLDQGLQFLIQYYNGEERAKGNILERFSAQQFPDLHSELNLSSLELGDSALYFCASSKGGDEQYFGPGTRLTVT.

J is TRBJ2-2 and V is TRBV29-1, with 10 bases aligning to TRBD1. The germline CDR1 and CDR2 sequences are SQVTM and ANQGSEA. The CDR3 has 13 amino acids. J gave up 3 bases and V 6 bases, and 1 base lay outside the gene matches. The CDR3 DNA sequence: TGCAGCGTGGACAGGGGGGACACCGGGGAGCTGTTTTTT. Translating it yields CSVDRGDTGELFF.

CDR3 DNA: TGTGCCAGCAGCTACGACAGCACCTACGAGCAGTACTTC. Translation: CASSYDSTYEQYF. V is TRBV11-2 and J is TRBJ2-7; possibly TRBD1 for D (5 bases). The germline V gene has CDR1 SGHAT and CDR2 FQNNGV. V was clipped by 4 bases and J by 2 bases, with 9 bases between them. The CDR3 consists of 13 residues.